The 5 T cell receptor beta chains below come from one sample, sequenced in a study of CD8 T cells in ankylosing spondylitis. TCRdb re-analysed the 5' RACE reads in MiXCR, keeping a single row per CDR3 protein. The sample shows roughly 150,000 distinct CDR3 sequences, approximately 10% of them seen only once. Sequencing was performed on blood, either unsorted or a sorted T cell fraction (not recorded which). Receptors were obtained from a female donor with ankylosing spondylitis or in good health (not recorded which).

This chain uses TRBV5-1 with TRBJ2-3, with D tentatively TRBD2 (5 bases). The V end was cut by 4 bases, the J end by 2 bases, with 14 bases between. Per germline, CDR1 SGHRS and CDR2 YFSETQ. The length of the CDR3 is 15 residues. CDR3 nucleotides: TGCGCCAGCAGCAGCTGGAGAGCGGACACAGATACGCAGTATTTT. Its translation: CASSSWRADTDTQYF.

The gene calls are TRBV12-3 or TRBV12-4 and TRBJ2-7, with a tentative D call TRBD2 (5 bases). With 0 bases removed from V and 4 bases from J, the gap between germline ends came to 10 bases. The CDR3 covers 14 residues. CDR3 loop: CASSLALSAYEQYF. In DNA, the CDR3 is TGTGCCAGCAGTTTAGCCCTTAGCGCGTACGAGCAGTACTTC.

The chain links TRBV6-2 or TRBV6-3 to TRBJ2-2; 14 bases match TRBD2. Trimming removed 7 bases from V and 4 bases from J; junction bases left unmatched: 8. Germline loops: CDR1 MNHEY, CDR2 SVGEGT. The CDR3 contains 17 residues. CDR3 in DNA: TGTGCCAGCACCATCTCGGGACTAGCGGGAGTCACCGGGGAGCTGTTTTTT. Translated, it gives CASTISGLAGVTGELFF.

This clonotype was seen repeatedly, ten times or more. V usage is TRBV7-6 and J usage is TRBJ2-7; D unresolved. The CDR3 is 13 amino acids. Germline V CDR1 and CDR2: SGHVS, FNYEAQ. The V end lost 3 bases, the J end lost 3 bases, and 9 bases lay between the germline ends. CDR3 residues: CASSFNPDYEQYF. DNA of the CDR3: TGTGCCAGCAGCTTCAACCCTGACTACGAGCAGTACTTC.

This clonotype has just a few counts. The V and J genes are TRBV7-9 and TRBJ2-7; D is unclear. Trimming pared 5 bases from V and 6 bases from J, leaving 8 bases between. The germline CDR1 and CDR2 sequences are SEHNR and FQNEAQ (reference sequence). The CDR3 extends over 11 amino acids. The CDR3, as DNA: TGTGCCAGCAGCCCCAAAGGCGAGCAGTACTTC. Its protein is CASSPKGEQYF.